The present entry profiles one T cell receptor (beta chain) with its context. This entry belongs to a study of CD8 T cells in Susac syndrome. RNA totalling about 0.45 to 1 ug underwent reverse transcription with random hexamers. MiXCR, run by TCRdb on the immunoSEQ multiplex PCR reads, gives a single entry per CDR3 protein. In the table there are some 450,000 distinct CDR3 sequences, approximately 85% of which are singletons. V dropped 8 bases and J dropped 7 bases, with 23 bases sitting between them. The CDR3 covers 15 residues. CDR1 SGHVS and CDR2 FQNEAQ come from the germline V gene. The TCR originated in a human donor with multiple sclerosis. The sequenced sample was CD8+ T cells from PBMCs. The chain is built from TRBV7-8 and TRBJ1-2; D is perhaps TRBD1 (6 bases). DNA of the CDR3: TGTGCCAGCGGCACGGGGGGCGGGGACGTTGGTGGCTACACCTTC. Protein product: CASGTGGGDVGGYTF.